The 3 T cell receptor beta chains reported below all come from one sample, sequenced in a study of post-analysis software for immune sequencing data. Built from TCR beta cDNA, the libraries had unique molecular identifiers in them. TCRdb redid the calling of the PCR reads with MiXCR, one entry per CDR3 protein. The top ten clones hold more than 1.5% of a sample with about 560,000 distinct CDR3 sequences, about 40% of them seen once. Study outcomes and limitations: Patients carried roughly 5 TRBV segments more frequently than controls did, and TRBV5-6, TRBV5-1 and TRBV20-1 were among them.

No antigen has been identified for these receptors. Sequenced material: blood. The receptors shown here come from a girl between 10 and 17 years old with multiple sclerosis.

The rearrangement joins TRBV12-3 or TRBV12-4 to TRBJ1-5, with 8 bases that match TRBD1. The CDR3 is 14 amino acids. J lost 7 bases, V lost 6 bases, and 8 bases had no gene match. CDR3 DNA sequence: TGTGCCAGCAGCAAGACAGGGGCAGACCAGCCCCAGCATTTT. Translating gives CASSKTGADQPQHF.

The CDR3 sequence is CASSFWGEGYTF. The CDR3 DNA reads TGTGCCAGCAGTTTCTGGGGTGAAGGCTACACCTTC. The J gene is TRBJ1-2, the V gene TRBV12-3 or TRBV12-4; D uncertain. Trimming shortened V by 3 bases and J by 8 bases, and 10 bases separated the two germline ends. The CDR3 has 12 residues.

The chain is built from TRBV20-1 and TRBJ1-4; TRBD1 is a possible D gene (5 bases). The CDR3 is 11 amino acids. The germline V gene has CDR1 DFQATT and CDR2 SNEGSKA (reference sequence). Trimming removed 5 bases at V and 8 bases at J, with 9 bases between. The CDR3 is CSALRGEKLFF. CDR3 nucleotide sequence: TGCAGTGCTCTAAGGGGAGAAAAACTGTTTTTT.